This T cell receptor beta chain was recovered during a study of T cells after yellow fever vaccination. To note about this clonotype: What it binds is not known.

TCRdb ran MiXCR on the 5' RACE reads and lists one entry per CDR3 protein. This table has about 240,000 distinct CDR3 sequences, 6.9% appearing once. General observations from the study: Researchers report a weaker secondary response that nonetheless peaked faster, day 5 versus 15. There was a small share of clonotypes that showed up in both the CD4 and CD8 compartments.

CDR1 and CDR2 from the germline V gene are LNHNV and YYDKDF (reference sequence). J was trimmed by 4 bases and V by 10 bases; bases with no gene match: 9. This CDR3 is 14 amino acids long. The chain has TRBV15 and TRBJ1-3; 8 nucleotides match TRBD1. The origin of this receptor is a man aged 30-40 years who received the YFV17D yellow fever vaccine. The sample was CD4+ T cells sorted from PBMCs, taken 15 days after the yellow fever booster vaccination. The chain's CDR3 is CASRQTGVGNTIYF. The CDR3 DNA reads as TGTGCCAGCAGACAGACAGGGGTCGGAAACACCATATATTTT.